This T cell receptor beta chain originates from a study of T cells in Graves' hyperthyroidism and ophthalmopathy. The investigators amplified TCR beta CDR3 regions from RNA transcripts. The HTBI primer set was used in a first-round RT-PCR of the TCR CDR3. TCRdb reanalysed the multiplex PCR reads using MiXCR and keeps one entry per CDR3 protein. The data contain approximately 330,000 distinct CDR3 sequences, 21% of them seen just once; the ten biggest clones take up about 50%. The CDR3 runs 15 residues. The germline V gene encodes CDR1 KGHSH and CDR2 LQKENI. Trimming removed 4 bases from V and 0 bases from J, with 9 bases in between. This clonotype was observed a handful of times.

The chain employs TRBV18 and TRBJ2-2; D is undetermined. This clonotype originated in a woman aged 45-60 years with Graves' hyperthyroidism. Sequencing was carried out using blood. Here the CDR3 reads CASSRAEANTGELFF. In nucleotides, the CDR3 is TGTGCCAGCTCACGGGCGGAAGCGAACACCGGGGAGCTGTTTTTT. The full variable domain, completed using reference TRBV18 and TRBJ2-2, is NAGVMQNPRHLVRRRGQEARLRCSPMKGHSHVYWYRQLPEEGLKFMVYLQKENIIDESGMPKERFSAEFPKEGPSILRIQQVVRGDSAAYFCASSRAEANTGELFFGEGSRLTVL.